The clone carrying this T cell receptor beta chain was picked up a small number of times. The antigen is not known. The data originate from a study of post-analysis software for immune sequencing data. Study details: Included among the disease courses, which were recorded for the cohort, were relapsing-remitting, secondary progressive and progressive-relapsing multiple sclerosis.

This CDR3 has 16 residues. J was trimmed by 2 bases and V by 2 bases; bases with no gene match: 4. CDR1 and CDR2 from the germline V gene are SGHTA and FQGNSA. General study findings and limits: Roughly five TRBV segments were significantly more frequent in patients than in controls. TRBV5-6, TRBV5-1 and TRBV20-1 were among these segments. F measure showed strong co-clustering of same-batch samples. Significantly decreased normalized Chao1 diversity was recorded for multiple sclerosis patients relative to controls.

Unique molecular identifiers were built into the TCR beta cDNA libraries. Approximately 550,000 cDNA molecules came from about 1 to 10 million T cells. From the PCR reads, TCRdb called clonotypes with MiXCR, one entry per CDR3 protein. The sample lists 350,000 to 450,000 distinct CDR3 sequences; roughly 35% were seen once. The sequence was collected from a girl between 5 and 17 years old with multiple sclerosis. The sample taken for sequencing was blood. The rearrangement joins TRBV7-2 to TRBJ2-3, with TRBD2 identical over 10 bases. The CDR3 loop is CASSLLAGVFTDTQYF. CDR3 nucleotide sequence: TGTGCCAGCAGCTTACTAGCGGGGGTTTTCACAGATACGCAGTATTTT.